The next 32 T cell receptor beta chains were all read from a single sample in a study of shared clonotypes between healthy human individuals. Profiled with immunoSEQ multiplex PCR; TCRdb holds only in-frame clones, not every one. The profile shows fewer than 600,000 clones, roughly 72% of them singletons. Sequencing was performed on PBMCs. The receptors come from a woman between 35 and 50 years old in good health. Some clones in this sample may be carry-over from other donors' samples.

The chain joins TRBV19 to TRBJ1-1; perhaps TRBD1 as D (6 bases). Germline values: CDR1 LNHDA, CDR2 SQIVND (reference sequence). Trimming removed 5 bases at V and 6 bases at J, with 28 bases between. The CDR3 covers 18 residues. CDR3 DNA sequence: TGTGCCAGTAGTTCCCCCAACCGGGACACCAGTCCGGGCGCTGAAGCTTTCTTT. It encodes CASSSPNRDTSPGAEAFF.

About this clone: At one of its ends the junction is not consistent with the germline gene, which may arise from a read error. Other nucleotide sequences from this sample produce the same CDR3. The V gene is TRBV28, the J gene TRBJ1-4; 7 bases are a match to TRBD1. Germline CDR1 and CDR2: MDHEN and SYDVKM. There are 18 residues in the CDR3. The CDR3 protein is CASSFISLGGMSNEKLFF. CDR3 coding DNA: TGTGCCAGCAGTTTTATTTCACTAGGGGGCATGTCTAACGAAAAACTGTTTTTT.

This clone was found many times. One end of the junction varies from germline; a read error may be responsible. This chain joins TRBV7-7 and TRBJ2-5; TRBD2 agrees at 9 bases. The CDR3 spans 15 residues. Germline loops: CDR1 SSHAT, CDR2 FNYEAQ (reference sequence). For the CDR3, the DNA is TGTGCTAGCAGCTTACTAGCGGGTGGGCAAGAGACCCAGTACTTC. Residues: CASSLLAGGQETQYF.

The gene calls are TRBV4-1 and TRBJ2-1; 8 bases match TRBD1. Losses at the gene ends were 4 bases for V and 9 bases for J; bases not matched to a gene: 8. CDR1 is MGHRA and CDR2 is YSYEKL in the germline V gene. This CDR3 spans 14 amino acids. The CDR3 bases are TGCGCCAGCAGCCTGTATCAGGGGGCTATTGAGCAGTTCTTC. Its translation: CASSLYQGAIEQFF.

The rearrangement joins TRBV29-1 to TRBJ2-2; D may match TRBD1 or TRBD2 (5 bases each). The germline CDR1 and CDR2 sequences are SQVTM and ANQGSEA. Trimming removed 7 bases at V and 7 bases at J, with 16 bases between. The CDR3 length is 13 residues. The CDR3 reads CSGGTAAGGELFF. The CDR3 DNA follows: TGCAGCGGTGGGACGGCGGCCGGCGGGGAGCTGTTTTTT.

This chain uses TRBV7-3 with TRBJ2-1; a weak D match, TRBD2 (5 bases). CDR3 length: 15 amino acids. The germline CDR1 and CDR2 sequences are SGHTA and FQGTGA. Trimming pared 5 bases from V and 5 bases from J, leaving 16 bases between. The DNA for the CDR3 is TGTGCCAGCAGCCCAAGACACCTGAGGGACAATGAGCAGTTCTTC. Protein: CASSPRHLRDNEQFF.

CDR3: CASSGGSQLEETQYF. CDR3 in DNA: TGCGCCAGCAGCGGAGGCTCCCAGCTGGAAGAGACCCAGTACTTC. V usage is TRBV4-1 and J usage is TRBJ2-5; tentative D call: TRBD2 (5 bases). The germline gives CDR1 MGHRA, CDR2 YSYEKL. V was cut by 5 bases and J by 3 bases, with 16 bases left in between. The CDR3 length is 15 residues.

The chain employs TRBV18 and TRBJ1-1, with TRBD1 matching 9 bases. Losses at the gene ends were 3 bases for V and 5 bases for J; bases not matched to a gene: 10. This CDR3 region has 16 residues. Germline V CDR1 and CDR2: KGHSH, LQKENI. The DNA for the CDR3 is TGTGCCAGCTCACCCGTACAGGGGGCATCTTTAACTGAAGCTTTCTTT. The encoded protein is CASSPVQGASLTEAFF.

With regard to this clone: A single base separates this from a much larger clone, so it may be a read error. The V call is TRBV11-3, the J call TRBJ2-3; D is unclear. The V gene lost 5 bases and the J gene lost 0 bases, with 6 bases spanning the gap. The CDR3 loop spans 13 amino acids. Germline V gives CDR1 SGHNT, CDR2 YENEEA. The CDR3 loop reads CASSGDSTDTQYF. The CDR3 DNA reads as TGTGCCAGCAGCGGGGATAGCACAGATACGCAGTATTTT.

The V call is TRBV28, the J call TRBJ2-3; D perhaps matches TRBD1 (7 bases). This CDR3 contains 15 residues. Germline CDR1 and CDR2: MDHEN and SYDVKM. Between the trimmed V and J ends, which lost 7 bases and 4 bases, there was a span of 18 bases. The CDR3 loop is CASTPLEGAADTQYF. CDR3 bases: TGTGCCAGCACCCCCCTGGAGGGGGCGGCAGATACGCAGTATTTT.

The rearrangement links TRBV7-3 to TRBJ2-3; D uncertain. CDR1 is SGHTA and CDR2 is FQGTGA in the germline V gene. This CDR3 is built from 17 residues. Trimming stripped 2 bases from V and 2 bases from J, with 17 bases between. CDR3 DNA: TGTGCCAGCAGCTTAGGTTTGGTACCTGTCCCCACAGATACGCAGTATTTT. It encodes CASSLGLVPVPTDTQYF.

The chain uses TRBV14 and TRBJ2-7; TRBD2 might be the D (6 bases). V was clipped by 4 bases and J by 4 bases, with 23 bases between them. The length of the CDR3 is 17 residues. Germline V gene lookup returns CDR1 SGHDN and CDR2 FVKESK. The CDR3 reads CASSPRRGPDSHYEQYF. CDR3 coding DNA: TGTGCCAGCAGCCCCAGGAGGGGACCGGACTCGCATTACGAGCAGTACTTC.

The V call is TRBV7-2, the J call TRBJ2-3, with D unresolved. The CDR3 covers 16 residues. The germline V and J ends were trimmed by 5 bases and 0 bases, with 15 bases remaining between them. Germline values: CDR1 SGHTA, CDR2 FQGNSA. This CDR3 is CASSRLGGTSTDTQYF. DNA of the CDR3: TGTGCCAGCAGCCGCCTGGGCGGCACTAGCACAGATACGCAGTATTTT. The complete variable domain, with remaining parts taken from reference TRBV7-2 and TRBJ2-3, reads GAGVSQSPSNKVTEKGKDVELRCDPISGHTALYWYRQSLGQGLEFLIYFQGNSAPDKSGLPSDRFSAERTGGSVSTLTIQRTQQEDSAVYLCASSRLGGTSTDTQYFGPGTRLTVL.

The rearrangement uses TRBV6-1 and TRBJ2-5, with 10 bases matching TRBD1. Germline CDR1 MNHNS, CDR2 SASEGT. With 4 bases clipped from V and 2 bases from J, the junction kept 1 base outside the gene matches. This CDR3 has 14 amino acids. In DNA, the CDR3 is TGTGCCAGCAGTGGGACAGGGGGACAAGAGACCCAGTACTTC. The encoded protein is CASSGTGGQETQYF.

The DNA of the CDR3 is TGTGCCAGCAGCTTAGCGGGGGGAGAGATCAGTGAGCAGTTCTTC. It codes for CASSLAGGEISEQFF. The rearrangement joins TRBV7-6 to TRBJ2-1, with D tentatively TRBD2 (6 bases). Trimming removed 0 bases at V and 9 bases at J, with 15 bases between. The CDR3 spans 15 residues. Looked up from germline, CDR1 is SGHVS and CDR2 is FNYEAQ.

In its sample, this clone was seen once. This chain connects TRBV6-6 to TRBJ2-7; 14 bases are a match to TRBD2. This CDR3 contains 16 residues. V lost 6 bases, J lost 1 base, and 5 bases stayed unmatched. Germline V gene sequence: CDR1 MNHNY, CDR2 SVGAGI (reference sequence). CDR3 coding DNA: TGTGCCAGCAGGGACGGGACTAGCGGGAGTTCCTACGAGCAGTACTTC. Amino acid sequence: CASRDGTSGSSYEQYF.

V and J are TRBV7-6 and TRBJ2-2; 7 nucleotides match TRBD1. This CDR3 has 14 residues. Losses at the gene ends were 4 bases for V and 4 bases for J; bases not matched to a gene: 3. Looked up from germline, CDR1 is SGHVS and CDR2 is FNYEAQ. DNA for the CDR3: TGTGCCAGCAGCTGGGGACAGTTCACCGGGGAGCTGTTTTTT. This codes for CASSWGQFTGELFF.

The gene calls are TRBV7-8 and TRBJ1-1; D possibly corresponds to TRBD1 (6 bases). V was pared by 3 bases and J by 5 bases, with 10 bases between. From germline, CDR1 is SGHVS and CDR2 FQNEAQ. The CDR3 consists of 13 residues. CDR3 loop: CASSFGGGTEAFF. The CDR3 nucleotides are TGTGCCAGCAGCTTTGGGGGCGGTACTGAAGCTTTCTTT.

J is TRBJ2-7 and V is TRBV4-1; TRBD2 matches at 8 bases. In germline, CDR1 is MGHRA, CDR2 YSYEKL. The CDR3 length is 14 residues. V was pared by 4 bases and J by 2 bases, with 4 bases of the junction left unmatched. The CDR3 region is CASSLRSGAYEQYF. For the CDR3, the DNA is TGCGCCAGCAGCCTTCGTAGCGGGGCCTACGAGCAGTACTTC.

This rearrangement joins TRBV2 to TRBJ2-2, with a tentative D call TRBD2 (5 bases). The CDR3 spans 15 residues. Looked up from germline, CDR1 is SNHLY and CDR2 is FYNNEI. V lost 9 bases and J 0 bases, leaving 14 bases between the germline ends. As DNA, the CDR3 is TGTGCCAGTGGGAAGGACTTCGCGAACACCGGGGAGCTGTTTTTT. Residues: CASGKDFANTGELFF.

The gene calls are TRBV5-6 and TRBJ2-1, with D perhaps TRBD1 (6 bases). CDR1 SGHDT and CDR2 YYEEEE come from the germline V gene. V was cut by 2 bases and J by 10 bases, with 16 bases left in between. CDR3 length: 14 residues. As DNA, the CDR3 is TGTGCCAGCAGCTTCCGACCCAACAGGGTGGAGCAGTTCTTC. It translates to CASSFRPNRVEQFF.

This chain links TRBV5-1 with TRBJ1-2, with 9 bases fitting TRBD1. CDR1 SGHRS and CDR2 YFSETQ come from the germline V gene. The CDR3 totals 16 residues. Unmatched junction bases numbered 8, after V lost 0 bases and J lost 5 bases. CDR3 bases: TGCGCCAGCAGCTTGGGGACCACAGGGGGCGGGTATGGCTACACCTTC. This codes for CASSLGTTGGGYGYTF.

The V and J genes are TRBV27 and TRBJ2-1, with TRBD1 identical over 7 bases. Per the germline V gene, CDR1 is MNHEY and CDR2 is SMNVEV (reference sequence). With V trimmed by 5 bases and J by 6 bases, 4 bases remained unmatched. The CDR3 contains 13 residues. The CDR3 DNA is TGTGCCAGCAGTCTTGGACAGGTCAATGAGCAGTTCTTC. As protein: CASSLGQVNEQFF.

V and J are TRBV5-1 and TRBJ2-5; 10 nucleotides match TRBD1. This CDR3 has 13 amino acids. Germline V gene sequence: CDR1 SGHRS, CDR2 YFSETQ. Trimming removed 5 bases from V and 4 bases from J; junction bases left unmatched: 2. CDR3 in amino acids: CASRWDRGETQYF. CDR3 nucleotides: TGCGCCAGCAGGTGGGACAGGGGAGAGACCCAGTACTTC.

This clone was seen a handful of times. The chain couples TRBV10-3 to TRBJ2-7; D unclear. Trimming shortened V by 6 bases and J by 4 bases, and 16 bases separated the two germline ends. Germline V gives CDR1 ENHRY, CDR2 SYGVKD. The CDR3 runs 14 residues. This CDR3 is CAIRKRTDSYEQYF. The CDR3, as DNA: TGTGCCATCAGGAAGAGGACGGATTCTTACGAGCAGTACTTC.

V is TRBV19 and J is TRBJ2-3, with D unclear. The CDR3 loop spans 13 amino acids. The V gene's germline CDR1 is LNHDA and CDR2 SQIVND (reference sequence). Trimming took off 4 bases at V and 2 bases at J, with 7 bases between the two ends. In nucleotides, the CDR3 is TGTGCCAGTAGTACCCGTAACACAGATACGCAGTATTTT. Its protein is CASSTRNTDTQYF.

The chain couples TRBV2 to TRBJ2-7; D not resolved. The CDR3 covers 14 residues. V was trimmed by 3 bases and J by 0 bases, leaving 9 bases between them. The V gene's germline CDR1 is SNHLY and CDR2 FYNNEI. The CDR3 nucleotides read TGTGCCAGCAGTGACCGTAACCCCTCCTACGAGCAGTACTTC. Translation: CASSDRNPSYEQYF.

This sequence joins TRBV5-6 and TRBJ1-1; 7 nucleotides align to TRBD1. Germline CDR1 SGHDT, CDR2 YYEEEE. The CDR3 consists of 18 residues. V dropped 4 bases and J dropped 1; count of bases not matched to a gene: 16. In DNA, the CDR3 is TGTGCCAGCAGCATCTCGACAGGGATGGAGGGACCGAACACTGAAGCTTTCTTT. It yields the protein CASSISTGMEGPNTEAFF.

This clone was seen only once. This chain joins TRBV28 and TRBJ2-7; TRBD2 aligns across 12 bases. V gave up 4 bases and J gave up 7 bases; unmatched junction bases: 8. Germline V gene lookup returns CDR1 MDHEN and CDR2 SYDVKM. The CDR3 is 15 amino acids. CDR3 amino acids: CASSSPGLAGGEQYF. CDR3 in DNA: TGTGCCAGCAGTTCACCGGGACTAGCGGGTGGGGAGCAGTACTTC.

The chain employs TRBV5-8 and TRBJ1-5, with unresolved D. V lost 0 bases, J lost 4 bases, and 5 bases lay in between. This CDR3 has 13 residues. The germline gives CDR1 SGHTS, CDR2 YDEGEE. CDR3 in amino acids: CASSLARNQPQHF. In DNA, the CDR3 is TGTGCCAGCAGCTTGGCCCGGAATCAGCCCCAGCATTTT. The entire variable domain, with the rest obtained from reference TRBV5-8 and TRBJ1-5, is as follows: EAGVTQSPTHLIKTRGQQATLRCSPISGHTSVYWYQQALGLGLQFLLWYDEGEERNRGNFPPRFSGRQFPNYSSELNVNALELEDSALYLCASSLARNQPQHFGDGTRLSIL.

The CDR3 sequence is CASRGINTEAFF. CDR3 DNA: TGTGCCAGCAGGGGAATAAACACTGAAGCTTTCTTT. This sequence joins TRBV21-1 and TRBJ1-1. TRBV21-1 is tagged as a pseudogene. The CDR3 extends over 12 amino acids.

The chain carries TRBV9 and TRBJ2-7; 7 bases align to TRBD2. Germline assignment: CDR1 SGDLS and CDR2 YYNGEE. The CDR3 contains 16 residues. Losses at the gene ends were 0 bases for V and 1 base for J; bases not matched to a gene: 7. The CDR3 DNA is TGTGCCAGCAGCGTAGGAGGGCGGGAGCCTTCCTACGAGCAGTACTTC. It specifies CASSVGGREPSYEQYF.